The sequence of this T cell receptor beta chain was determined in a study of CD8 T cells in ankylosing spondylitis. Per germline, CDR1 DFQATT and CDR2 SNEGSKA (reference sequence). Between the trimmed V and J ends, which lost 6 bases and 2 bases, there was a span of 14 bases. The CDR3 runs 13 residues. In its sample, this clonotype was seen many times. Its antigen is as yet unknown. Whole-study findings and limits: Disease-linked clones bore a CD8+ phenotype, appearing relatively rarely in peripheral blood. Ankylosing spondylitis blood appeared to carry a characteristic TCR beta motif of roughly eight highly homologous variants. Clones linked to disease were reported to show significant enrichment in matched ankylosing spondylitis synovial fluid.

Using its own MiXCR run on the 5' RACE reads, TCRdb lists one record per CDR3 protein. The sample shows about 140,000 distinct CDR3 sequences, roughly 8% of them seen only once. The rearrangement joins TRBV20-1 to TRBJ2-7; the D gene is possibly TRBD2 (6 bases). The receptor's source is a male donor with ankylosing spondylitis. Sequenced input: synovial fluid, either unsorted or a sorted T cell fraction (not recorded which). This CDR3 reads CSASGRGAYEQYF. The CDR3 coding sequence is TGCAGTGCCTCCGGGAGAGGAGCCTACGAGCAGTACTTC.